The 4 T cell receptor beta chains below were found in one sample sequenced in a study of T cell repertoires in cytomegalovirus infection. TCRdb redid the calling of the reads with MiXCR, one entry per CDR3 protein. The sample includes nearly 450,000 distinct CDR3 sequences, about 33% of them seen just once. The sequencing sample was made of PBMCs. The receptors shown here come from a human donor in good health (CMV status not recorded). Some clones in this sample may be carry-over from other donors' samples.

Only a few counts were recorded for this clonotype. The rearrangement links TRBV27 to TRBJ1-1; 8 nucleotides line up with TRBD1. There are 15 residues in the CDR3. V was pared by 5 bases and J by 1 base, with 6 bases of the junction left unmatched. Germline V gene data show CDR1 as MNHEY and CDR2 as SMNVEV (reference sequence). DNA of the CDR3: TGTGCCAGCAGTCCGAGACAGGGGTGGAACACTGAAGCTTTCTTT. Protein: CASSPRQGWNTEAFF.

This clonotype has at least ten counts. This chain joins TRBV7-2 and TRBJ1-4; 8 bases map to TRBD1. The J segment lost 7 bases and the V segment lost 4 bases, leaving 5 bases of the junction unmatched. CDR3 length equals 14 residues. Germline V gene data show CDR1 as SGHTA and CDR2 as FQGNSA. The CDR3 nucleotides read TGTGCCAGCAGCTCGGGACAGGTCGTTGAAAAACTGTTTTTT. Translating it yields CASSSGQVVEKLFF.

This clonotype occurred a few times. V is TRBV2 and J is TRBJ2-3, with TRBD1 matching over 10 bases. Germline loops: CDR1 SNHLY, CDR2 FYNNEI. Trimming removed 8 bases from V and 3 bases from J; junction bases left unmatched: 2. CDR3 length: 13 residues. The CDR3 DNA is TGTGCCAGCGAGGGACAGGGGACAGATACGCAGTATTTT. Its protein is CASEGQGTDTQYF. The whole variable domain, remainder taken from reference TRBV2 and TRBJ2-3, is EPEVTQTPSHQVTQMGQEVILRCVPISNHLYFYWYRQILGQKVEFLVSFYNNEISEKSEIFDDQFSVERPDGSNFTLKIRSTKLEDSAMYFCASEGQGTDTQYFGPGTRLTVL.

This clonotype was counted ten times or more. V gene TRBV12-3 or TRBV12-4 combines with J gene TRBJ2-7, with a weak D call TRBD2 (5 bases). Trimming removed 1 base from V and 4 bases from J, with 8 bases in between. This CDR3 has 13 amino acids. Written as DNA, the CDR3 is TGTGCCAGCAGTTTAGACCCGGGGTACGAGCAGTACTTC. This gives the protein CASSLDPGYEQYF.